The entry below gives a single TCR beta chain sequence along with its context. This clonotype was counted many times. The antigen it recognizes is unknown. Base-call qualities are not available, and no considerably larger clone is one nucleotide away. This sample was included in a study of regulatory T cells in long-lasting Graves disease (dated by TCRdb to the early 2020s). As for the study more broadly: Newly diagnosed Graves' disease patients had taken antithyroid drugs for less than 3 months. Peripheral blood TCR sequencing and RNA sequencing compared persistent Graves' disease patients with newly diagnosed Graves' disease patients. The study took place in China and was registered as a clinical trial. A total of about 33 samples underwent TCR sequencing, from about 13 patients with persistent Graves' disease and some 20 patients with newly diagnosed Graves' disease.

V is cut back by 5 bases and J by 15 bases, with 11 bases in the junction unmatched. Taken from the germline V gene, the CDR1 and CDR2 loops are SNHLY and FYNNEI. Its CDR3 holds 13 amino acids, cysteine through phenylalanine. Solely the CDR3 DNA is kept, with 39 bases framed from the first base. Study-level results and caveats: Sequencing and analysis were limited to the TCR beta chain. Lower TCR Shannon entropy and fewer highly expanded clones were observed in persistent Graves' disease patients than in newly diagnosed patients, which suggested clonal expansion. As a limitation, the authors acknowledged that the small sample size may reduce accuracy. Preferential use of TRBV28, TRBJ1-2 and TRBJ2-5 was observed in persistent disease, whereas TRBV20-1 and TRBJ2-1 were favored in newly diagnosed disease. Patients with persistent disease shared more public clonotypes (under 3,000) than newly diagnosed patients did (more than 900). Peripheral blood alone was examined, since thyroid tissue, which constituted the primary lesion, could not be accessed.

The library relied on multiplex PCR. Data came from an Illumina HiSeq 4000. To build TCR beta libraries, CDR3 regions were amplified by Arm-PCR using iRepertoire HTBI primers. PCR products were gel purified before sequencing. For the original study's pipeline: Gene usage analysis of CDR3 amino acid clonotypes used the 50 to 70 TRBV and about 14 TRBJ segments found across samples. COPE and FqMerger were used to merge filtered high-quality paired reads into contigs. Contigs were aligned with BLAST to IMGT TRBV, TRBD and TRBJ reference genes, and CDR3 was defined per IMGT. Any clonotype with a frequency above 0.1% was classified as a highly expanded clone. Repertoire diversity was measured by Shannon entropy, and V-J evenness by the Gini coefficient. A clonotype found in more than one individual was treated as public. TCRdb reran the public reads through fastp at Q25 and MiXCR, keeping productive beta chains. Merged by CDR3 protein, the rows form single entries marked with the most common genes and DNA. TCRdb assigned the V and J calls; the authors' analysis was not used. For this sample there are 400,000 to 500,000 distinct CDR3 sequences; approximately 15% appear just once. Around 7.6% of the sample is held by the ten biggest clonotypes.

The sample's time point label, decoded: newly diagnosed GD, antithyroid drugs for less than 3 months. For both TCR sequencing and RNA sequencing, RNA was extracted from PBMCs in TRIzol. Graves' disease was diagnosed according to American Thyroid Association guidelines. Patients for the study were recruited at an endocrinology department in Xi'an, China. From each patient, about 8.9 milliliters of peripheral blood was collected into an EDTA anticoagulant tube. Ficoll Paque Plus density gradient separation was used to isolate PBMCs, and no further T cell sorting was done. An Agilent 2100 Bioanalyzer and agarose gel were used to check RNA quality, and a NanoDrop 2000 was used to measure RNA concentration. The data also belong to a second study, concerning T cells in Graves' hyperthyroidism and ophthalmopathy. That second publication adds: Stable Graves' hyperthyroidism was defined as no progression to ophthalmopathy during 18 months of follow-up. Hyperthyroidism patients were newly diagnosed, with disease duration under 2 months, and aged 18 to 65 years. Any patient with an uncontrolled infection, another autoimmune disease, pregnancy or lactation was excluded. Diagnoses were based on clinical symptoms, serum thyroxine and TRAb, thyroid ultrasound and orbital computed tomography. The TCR CDR3 was subjected to a first round of RT-PCR using the HTBI primer set and the Qiagen OneStep RT-PCR kit. Blood samples also contained most of the expanded thyroid clonotypes (frequency above 0.001), which suggests that blood repertoires may reflect thyroid immune responses. A 13 V-J signature model separated ophthalmopathy from stable hyperthyroidism, with around 88% sensitivity and about 81% specificity in cross-validation and 80%/75% in testing. In validation, the model predicted progression to ophthalmopathy with 65% to 71% sensitivity and around 72% specificity, a median of around six months before onset. To identify distinguishing TCR V-J signatures, a discovery cohort of some 99 patients was used, comprising 40 to 45 with Graves' ophthalmopathy and about 59 with stable Graves' hyperthyroidism. Prospective prediction of ophthalmopathy was tested in an independent validation cohort consisting of roughly 19 hyperthyroidism patients and about 17 patients who later progressed to ophthalmopathy. The 100 discovery patients were randomly split 7:3 into training and test sets. The study also compared thyroid tissue and blood T-cell repertoires from about six Graves' hyperthyroidism patients. After sampling, hyperthyroidism patients received methimazole starting at 30 mg daily, and ophthalmopathy patients received high-dose intravenous methylprednisolone. The libraries were constructed in a second round of multiplex PCR and then size-selected and purified. The libraries were sequenced on an Illumina HiSeq2000 using paired-end 100 bp reads. SOAPnuke was used to process the raw data, removing reads that contained adapters or uncalled bases, had a mean Phred below 15, or lacked an exact match to the constant primer or identifier. COPE v1.2.5 was used to merge the high-quality paired reads, and each unique nucleotide sequence was defined as a clonotype. MiTCR v1.1 was used to align clonotypes to the IMGT TRBV, TRBD and TRBJ reference segments. Analysis was restricted to V-J combinations with a frequency above 0.0001, which covered approximately 99% of repertoires. A TCS score was defined as the ratio of F50 (clonal expansion) to E x V (chaos), with BLOSUM62-based TCRdist applied between CDR3 peptides within each V-J. Welch's t-statistics and random forest reduced 514 V-J features to roughly 13, which were used in a naive Bayes classifier (R e1071). No statistical method was used to fix the sample size in advance, and group allocation was not hidden from the investigators. The paper describes TCR Vbeta CDR3 sequencing of around 130 peripheral blood samples, made up of about 40 ophthalmopathy patients, some 76 hyperthyroidism patients and roughly 17 progressor patients.

The sequence is built from TRBV2 and TRBJ2-3; TRBD1 matches 10 bases in the middle. This TCR was sampled from a woman between 40 and 50 years old with Graves disease. Donor details come from another sample of the same person, matched by shared clones. The material sequenced was peripheral blood mononuclear cells (PBMCs), taken at new diagnosis, from a patient treated with antithyroid drugs. The DNA sequence is as follows: TGTGCCAGCAGTTACCAGAAGACAGGGGGCCGCTATTTT. It translates as CASSYQKTGGRYF.